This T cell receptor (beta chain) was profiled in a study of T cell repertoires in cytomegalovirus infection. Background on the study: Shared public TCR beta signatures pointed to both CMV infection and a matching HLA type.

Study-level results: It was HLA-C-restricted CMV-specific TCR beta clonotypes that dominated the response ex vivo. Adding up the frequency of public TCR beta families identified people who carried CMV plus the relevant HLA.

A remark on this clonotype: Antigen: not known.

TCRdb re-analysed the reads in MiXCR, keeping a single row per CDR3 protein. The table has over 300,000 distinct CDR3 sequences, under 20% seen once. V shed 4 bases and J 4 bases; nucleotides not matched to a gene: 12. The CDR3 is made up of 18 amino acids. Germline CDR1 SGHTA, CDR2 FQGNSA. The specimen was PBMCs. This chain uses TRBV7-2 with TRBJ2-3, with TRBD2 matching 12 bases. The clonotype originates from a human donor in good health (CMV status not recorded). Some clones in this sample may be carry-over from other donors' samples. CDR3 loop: CASSSLMPSGGASDTQYF. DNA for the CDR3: TGTGCCAGCAGCTCCCTGATGCCTAGCGGGGGGGCCTCAGATACGCAGTATTTT. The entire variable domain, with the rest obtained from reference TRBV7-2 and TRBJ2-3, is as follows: GAGVSQSPSNKVTEKGKDVELRCDPISGHTALYWYRQSLGQGLEFLIYFQGNSAPDKSGLPSDRFSAERTGGSVSTLTIQRTQQEDSAVYLCASSSLMPSGGASDTQYFGPGTRLTVL.